The clone carrying this T cell receptor beta chain has just a few counts. Its target is unknown. This CDR3 has 11 residues. V shed 7 bases and J 4 bases; nucleotides not matched to a gene: 0. Looked up from germline, CDR1 is DFQATT and CDR2 is SNEGSKA (reference sequence). This sample was included in a study of CD8 T cells in ankylosing spondylitis. Overall study findings and caveats: Relatively scarce in peripheral blood, disease-linked clones were CD8+. Typical of ankylosing spondylitis blood, it appeared, was a TCR beta motif of eight highly homologous variants. In the blood and synovial fluid of reactive arthritis, some motif variants had been previously reported. Matched ankylosing spondylitis synovial fluid reportedly contained a significantly enriched population of disease-linked clones.

Quantitative 5'-RACE was performed with molecular barcodes, and it yielded the TCR beta libraries. In TCRdb, the 5' RACE reads were re-called with MiXCR into one record per CDR3 protein. This table holds 700,000 to 850,000 distinct CDR3 sequences, about an eighth found once. V is TRBV20-1 and J is TRBJ1-2, with 10 bases identical to TRBD1. The specimen sequenced was blood, either unsorted or a sorted T cell fraction (not recorded which). The clonotype comes from a male donor with ankylosing spondylitis. Here the CDR3 reads CSGTGGYGYTF. The CDR3 DNA is TGCAGTGGGACAGGGGGCTATGGCTACACCTTC.